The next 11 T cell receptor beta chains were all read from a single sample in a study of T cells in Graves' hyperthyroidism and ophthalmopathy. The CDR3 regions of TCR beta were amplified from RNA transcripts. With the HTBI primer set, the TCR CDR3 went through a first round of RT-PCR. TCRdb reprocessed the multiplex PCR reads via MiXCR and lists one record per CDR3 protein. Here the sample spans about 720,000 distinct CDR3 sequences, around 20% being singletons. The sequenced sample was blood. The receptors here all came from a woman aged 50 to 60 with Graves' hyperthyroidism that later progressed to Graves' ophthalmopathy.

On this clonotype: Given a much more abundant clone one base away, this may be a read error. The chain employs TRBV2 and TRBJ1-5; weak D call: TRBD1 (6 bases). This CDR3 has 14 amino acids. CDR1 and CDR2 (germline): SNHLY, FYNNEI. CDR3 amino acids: CASSVLGGAQPQRF. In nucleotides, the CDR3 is TGTGCCAGCAGTGTTCTGGGGGGGGCTCAGCCCCAGCGTTTT.

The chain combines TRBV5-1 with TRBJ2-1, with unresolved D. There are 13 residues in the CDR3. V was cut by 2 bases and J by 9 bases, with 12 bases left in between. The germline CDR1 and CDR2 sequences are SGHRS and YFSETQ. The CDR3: CASSFLWDSEQFF. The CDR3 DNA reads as TGCGCCAGCAGCTTTCTATGGGATAGTGAGCAGTTCTTC.

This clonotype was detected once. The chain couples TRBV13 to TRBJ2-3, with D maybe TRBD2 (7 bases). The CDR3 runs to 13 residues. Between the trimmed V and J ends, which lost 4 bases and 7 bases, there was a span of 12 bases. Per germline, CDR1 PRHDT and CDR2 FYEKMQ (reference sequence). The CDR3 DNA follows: TGTGCCAGCAGCTCCAAGGGGGGGCATACGCAGTATTTT. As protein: CASSSKGGHTQYF.

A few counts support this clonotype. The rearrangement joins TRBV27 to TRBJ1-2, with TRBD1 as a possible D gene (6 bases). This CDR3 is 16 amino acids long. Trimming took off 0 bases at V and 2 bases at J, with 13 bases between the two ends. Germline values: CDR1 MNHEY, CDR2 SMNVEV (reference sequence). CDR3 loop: CASSLSGGSRNYGYTF. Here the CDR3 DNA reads TGTGCCAGCAGTTTATCAGGGGGGAGCAGGAACTATGGCTACACCTTC.

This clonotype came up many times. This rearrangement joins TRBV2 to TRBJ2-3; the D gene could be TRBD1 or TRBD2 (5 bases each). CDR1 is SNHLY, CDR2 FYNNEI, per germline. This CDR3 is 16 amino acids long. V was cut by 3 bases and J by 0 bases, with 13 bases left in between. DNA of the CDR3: TGTGCCAGCAGTGACCCCCGGGGCATAAGCACAGATACGCAGTATTTT. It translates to CASSDPRGISTDTQYF.

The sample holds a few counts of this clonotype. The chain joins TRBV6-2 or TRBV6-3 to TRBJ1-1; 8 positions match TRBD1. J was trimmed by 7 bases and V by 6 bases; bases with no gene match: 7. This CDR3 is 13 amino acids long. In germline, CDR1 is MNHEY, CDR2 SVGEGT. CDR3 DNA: TGTGCCAGCAGCGCGGACAGGGAGGGTGAAGCTTTCTTT. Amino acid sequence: CASSADREGEAFF.

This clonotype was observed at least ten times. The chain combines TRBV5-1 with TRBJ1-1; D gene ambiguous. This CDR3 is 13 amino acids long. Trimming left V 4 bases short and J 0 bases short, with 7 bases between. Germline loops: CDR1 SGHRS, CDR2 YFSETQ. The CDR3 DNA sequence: TGCGCCAGCAGCAGAGACATGAACACTGAAGCTTTCTTT. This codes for CASSRDMNTEAFF.

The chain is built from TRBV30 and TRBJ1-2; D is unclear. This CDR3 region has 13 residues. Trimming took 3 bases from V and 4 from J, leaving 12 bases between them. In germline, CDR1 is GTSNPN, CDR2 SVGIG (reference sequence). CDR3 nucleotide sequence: TGTGCCTGGAGCCTAGTAGATAGCTATGGCTACACCTTC. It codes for CAWSLVDSYGYTF.

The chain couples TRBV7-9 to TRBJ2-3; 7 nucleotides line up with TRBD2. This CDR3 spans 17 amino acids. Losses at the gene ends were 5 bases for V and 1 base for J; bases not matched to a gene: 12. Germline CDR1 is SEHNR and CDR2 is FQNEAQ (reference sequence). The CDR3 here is CASSPPRGRARTDTQYF. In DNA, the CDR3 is TGTGCCAGCAGCCCCCCTCGGGGGAGGGCTCGCACAGATACGCAGTATTTT.

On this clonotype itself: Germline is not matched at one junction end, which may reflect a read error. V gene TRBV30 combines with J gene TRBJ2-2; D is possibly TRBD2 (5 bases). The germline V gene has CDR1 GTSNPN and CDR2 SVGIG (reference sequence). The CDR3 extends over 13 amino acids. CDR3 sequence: CAWSVRHTGELSF. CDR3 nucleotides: TGTGCCTGGAGTGTAAGGCATACCGGGGAGCTGTCTTTT.

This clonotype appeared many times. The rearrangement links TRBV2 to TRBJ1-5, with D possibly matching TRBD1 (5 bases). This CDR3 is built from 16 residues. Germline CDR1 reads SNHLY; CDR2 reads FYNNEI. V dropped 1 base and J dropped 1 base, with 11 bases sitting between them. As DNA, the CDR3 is TGTGCCAGCAGTGAAGGAGGGGCCGGGAGCAATCAGCCCCAGCATTTT. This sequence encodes CASSEGGAGSNQPQHF. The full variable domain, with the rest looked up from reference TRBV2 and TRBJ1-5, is EPEVTQTPSHQVTQMGQEVILRCVPISNHLYFYWYRQILGQKVEFLVSFYNNEISEKSEIFDDQFSVERPDGSNFTLKIRSTKLEDSAMYFCASSEGGAGSNQPQHFGDGTRLSIL.